The rows below give T cell receptor beta chains drawn from one sample of a study of beta chain features in type 1 diabetes. The repertoire was sequenced with immunoSEQ multiplex PCR; TCRdb's copy has only in-frame clones and lacks some. The data show about 150,000 clones, approximately 10% seen once. The sample was central memory CD4+ T cells from blood. The origin of the receptors is a man in his thirties or forties with type 1 diabetes. Both conserved end residues are part of each CDR3. A D gene is named only where the DNA matches it firmly. Where a row states a size, it is once, few, many or the class of an expanded clone; other rows omit it.

d_call	j_call	v_call	clone_size	cdr3_nt	cdr3_aa
TRBD2	TRBJ2-2	TRBV2	.	TGTGCCAGCAACTTAGCGGGAGGGCCTGACACCGGGGAGCTGTTTTTT	CASNLAGGPDTGELFF
.	TRBJ2-1	TRBV4-2	few	TGTGCCAGCAGCCGGCCGGGAGTCCACAATGAGCAGTTCTTC	CASSRPGVHNEQFF
.	TRBJ2-7	TRBV27	few	TGTGCCAGCAGTTTAATGCAGGGGTACGAGCAGTACTTC	CASSLMQGYEQYF
TRBD1	TRBJ2-7	TRBV2	.	TGTGCCAGCAGTGGGGGACAGGGGTCCTACGAGCAGTACTTC	CASSGGQGSYEQYF
.	TRBJ1-1	TRBV18	.	TGTGCCAGCTCACCACGGGCGGGGCAGGGCACTGAAGCTTTCTTT	CASSPRAGQGTEAFF
TRBD2	TRBJ2-5	TRBV28	.	TGTGCCAGCAGTTTCGTCCAGCGGGGAGAGACCCAGTACTTC	CASSFVQRGETQYF
.	TRBJ1-4	TRBV6-1	.	TGTGCCAGCAGTGAAGGACCCTTTTCAGGGGACCGAGTTAATGAAAAACTGTTTTTT	CASSEGPFSGDRVNEKLFF
TRBD2	TRBJ2-5	TRBV7-9	.	TGTGCCAGCAGCTTAGTGGCCAGCGGGGTCGAGACCCAGTACTTC	CASSLVASGVETQYF
TRBD1	TRBJ2-2	TRBV7-9	.	TGTGCCAGCAGCTTCCCCCGGACAGGGATGATGCGGGAGCTGTTTTTT	CASSFPRTGMMRELFF
TRBD2	TRBJ2-3	TRBV4-3	.	TGCGCCAGCAGCCAAGGGACTAGCGGGAGGCCCCAGGCGGATACGCAGTATTTT	CASSQGTSGRPQADTQYF
.	TRBJ1-1	TRBV28	few	TGTGCCAGCAGTTTCCAGGGGCGCGACGCTTTCTTT	CASSFQGRDAFF
.	TRBJ1-3	TRBV4-2	.	TGTGCCAGCAGCCAAGATCGCCCACGGGGCACCATATATTTT	CASSQDRPRGTIYF
.	TRBJ1-2	TRBV28	.	TGTGCCAGCAGTTCGTCAGGGAAACCCTATGGCTACACCTTC	CASSSSGKPYGYTF
.	TRBJ1-3	TRBV30	few	TGTGCCTGCCACGACAGGTCCTCTGGAAACACCATATATTTT	CACHDRSSGNTIYF
TRBD1	TRBJ2-1	TRBV4-3	.	TGCGCCAGCAGCCATCGGACAGGGAACGATGAGCAGTTCTTC	CASSHRTGNDEQFF
TRBD2	TRBJ2-3	TRBV7-9	few	TGTGCCAGCAGCTCGGTAGCGGGGGGCGAAACCTCTGGATCTGATACGCAGTATTTT	CASSSVAGGETSGSDTQYF
.	TRBJ1-1	TRBV6-6	.	TGTGCCAGCAGGATTACAGGTTTTAACACTGAAGCTTTCTTT	CASRITGFNTEAFF
.	TRBJ2-7	TRBV27	few	TGTGCCAAACCCCGGGAGTACGAGCAGTACTTC	CAKPREYEQYF
TRBD2	TRBJ2-1	TRBV5-4	.	TGTGCCAGCTCGTCCGGGACTAGCTCCTACAATGAGCAGTTCTTC	CASSSGTSSYNEQFF
.	TRBJ2-2	TRBV28	.	TGTGCCAGCAGTCCTCCGACAGGGAACACCGGGGAGCTGTTTTTT	CASSPPTGNTGELFF
TRBD2	TRBJ2-7	TRBV30	.	TGTGCCTGGAGTGACGGGGGGGCCTACGAGCAGTACTTC	CAWSDGGAYEQYF
TRBD2	TRBJ2-3	TRBV10-3	.	TGTGCCATCAGTGGTAGCGGGAGTGATGATACGCAGTATTTT	CAISGSGSDDTQYF